Listed here are 32 T cell receptor beta chains from one sample, sequenced in a study of cytomegalovirus exposure and HLA in healthy donors (dated 2017 in TCRdb). Libraries were built with the immunoSEQ multiplex PCR assay. A mixture of 60 forward primers for TCR Vbeta segments and 13 reverse primers for TCR Jbeta segments was used in the multiplex PCR. Sourced from immuneACCESS, this table was stored by TCRdb with only in-frame sequences that have V and J called. A share of the clones is absent; for the studies checked, an unresolved V gene accounts for under half, and the remainder has no known explanation. The sample table contains 85,000 to 120,000 clones; only one count was recorded for 75% to 85% of them. In total, the top ten clones hold 1.6% of the sample. Sequencing used PBMCs. The source of these receptors is a man between 45 and 60 years old in good health and CMV-seronegative.

The chain combines TRBV7-9 with TRBJ1-1, with a tentative D call TRBD1 (5 bases). V lost 2 bases and J 7 bases, leaving 11 bases between the germline ends. CDR3 size: 13 residues. Germline CDR1 is SEHNR and CDR2 is FQNEAQ (reference sequence). The CDR3 nucleotides are TGTGCCAGCAGCTTAAGCGGGGGTTATGAAGCTTTCTTT. As protein: CASSLSGGYEAFF.

The chain uses TRBV5-1 and TRBJ1-5; D possibly corresponds to TRBD1 (5 bases). The CDR3 covers 15 residues. The ends were cut back, 0 bases at V and 7 bases at J, with 14 bases in the middle. Germline V gives CDR1 SGHRS, CDR2 YFSETQ. The CDR3: CASSLDVGPHQPQHF. The CDR3 DNA follows: TGCGCCAGCAGCTTGGACGTGGGGCCCCACCAGCCCCAGCATTTT.

The J gene is TRBJ2-3, the V gene TRBV9; 10 bases agree with TRBD2. The CDR3 is made up of 15 amino acids. Germline CDR1 SGDLS, CDR2 YYNGEE. The trim removed 4 bases at V and 6 bases at J, leaving 8 bases unmatched. The CDR3 coding sequence is TGTGCCAGCAGCAGGACTAGCGGAGGGTGGGATACGCAGTATTTT. It is translated as CASSRTSGGWDTQYF.

This chain uses TRBV2 with TRBJ2-2; 7 bases match TRBD1. The CDR3 has 14 residues. Per the germline V gene, CDR1 is SNHLY and CDR2 is FYNNEI. Unmatched junction bases numbered 9, after V lost 10 bases and J lost 4 bases. Here the CDR3 reads CATKGTAATGELFF. In DNA form, the CDR3 reads TGTGCCACAAAAGGGACAGCGGCCACCGGGGAGCTGTTTTTT.

This rearrangement joins TRBV29-1 to TRBJ1-1; D is possibly TRBD1 (5 bases). V lost 3 bases to trimming and J lost 0 bases, with 11 bases between them. The CDR3 has 14 residues. Germline CDR1 SQVTM, CDR2 ANQGSEA. CDR3 nucleotide sequence: TGCAGCGTTGATCATTCAGGGATGAACACTGAAGCTTTCTTT. Amino acid sequence: CSVDHSGMNTEAFF.

This clone showed up just a few times. V and J are TRBV7-9 and TRBJ1-2, with a possible D match to TRBD1 (5 bases). There are 13 residues in the CDR3. Germline V CDR1 and CDR2: SEHNR, FQNEAQ (reference sequence). Trimming removed 1 base at V and 8 bases at J, with 11 bases between. Here the CDR3 reads CASSLEQGLGYTF. DNA for the CDR3: TGTGCCAGCAGCTTAGAGCAGGGTTTAGGCTACACCTTC.

The J gene is TRBJ2-1, the V gene TRBV5-1; 7 positions agree with TRBD2. The trim removed 0 bases at V and 5 bases at J, leaving 5 bases unmatched. Germline loops: CDR1 SGHRS, CDR2 YFSETQ. CDR3 length: 15 residues. The CDR3 bases are TGCGCCAGCAGCTTGGTGACTAGCCGTAACAATGAGCAGTTCTTC. It encodes CASSLVTSRNNEQFF.

The chain recombines TRBV5-4 with TRBJ2-3; 8 bases are a match to TRBD2. V lost 0 bases to trimming and J lost 4 bases; unmatched junction nucleotides: 7. Per germline, CDR1 SGHNT and CDR2 YYREEE (reference sequence). The CDR3 sequence is 16 residues long. This CDR3 reads CASSLDPGGQADTQYF. In DNA, the CDR3 is TGTGCCAGCAGCTTGGATCCGGGGGGGCAGGCAGATACGCAGTATTTT.

A word on this clone: The same CDR3 can be traced to other DNA sequences in this sample. The rearrangement uses TRBV19 and TRBJ1-1, with 7 nucleotides matching TRBD1. The CDR3 is 13 residues long. With 8 bases clipped from V and 0 bases from J, the junction kept 3 bases outside the gene matches. The germline CDR1 and CDR2 sequences are LNHDA and SQIVND (reference sequence). The CDR3, as DNA: TGTGCCAGTCGCGGGACAGTGAACACTGAAGCTTTCTTT. Translation gives CASRGTVNTEAFF.

The genes are TRBV19 and TRBJ1-6; unclear D gene. Per germline, CDR1 LNHDA and CDR2 SQIVND (reference sequence). This CDR3 has 15 amino acids. Trimming shortened V by 1 base and J by 7 bases, and 11 bases separated the two germline ends. CDR3 sequence (DNA): TGTGCCAGTAGTATAGTTAAGGCCGGGAATTCACCCCTCCACTTT. Amino acid sequence: CASSIVKAGNSPLHF.

The rearrangement links TRBV19 to TRBJ1-1; D unclear. Germline V gene lookup returns CDR1 LNHDA and CDR2 SQIVND (reference sequence). The V end was cut by 6 bases, the J end by 4 bases, with 18 bases between. This CDR3 comprises 15 residues. CDR3 residues: CASRSKGGSLTEAFF. In DNA, the CDR3 is TGTGCCAGTAGGAGTAAAGGAGGGAGCCTCACTGAAGCTTTCTTT.

The chain links TRBV4-2 to TRBJ2-5; D is possibly TRBD1 (6 bases). The CDR3 runs to 14 residues. Germline V gives CDR1 LGHNA, CDR2 YNFKEQ. V lost 0 bases and J 3 bases, leaving 8 bases between the germline ends. The CDR3 reads CASSQDNREETQYF. CDR3 DNA: TGTGCCAGCAGCCAAGATAACAGGGAAGAGACCCAGTACTTC.

The chain uses TRBV27 and TRBJ2-2; D gene ambiguous. This CDR3 spans 16 amino acids. Germline values: CDR1 MNHEY, CDR2 SMNVEV (reference sequence). The germline V and J ends were trimmed by 7 bases and 7 bases, with 22 bases remaining between them. DNA of the CDR3: TGTGCCAGCACCATTGCTATGGGCCAAATTAACGGGGAGCTGTTTTTT. This encodes CASTIAMGQINGELFF.

CDR3 residues: CASRRSKNSPLHF. The CDR3 DNA follows: TGTGCCAGCAGGCGCTCGAAGAATTCACCCCTCCACTTT. This chain links TRBV6-6 with TRBJ1-6; D is unresolved. Germline CDR1 MNHNY, CDR2 SVGAGI (reference sequence). Trimming pared 6 bases from V and 7 bases from J, leaving 10 bases between. CDR3 length: 13 amino acids.

The V gene is TRBV6-1, the J gene TRBJ2-3; D is unclear. Trimming pared 5 bases from V and 5 bases from J, leaving 14 bases between. From germline, CDR1 is MNHNS and CDR2 SASEGT. The CDR3 sequence is 14 residues long. For the CDR3, the DNA is TGTGCCAGCAGTTCACGCGCGGCTCGAGATACGCAGTATTTT. Translation gives CASSSRAARDTQYF.

The chain has TRBV10-1 and TRBJ2-1; 7 bases are a match to TRBD1. Per germline, CDR1 WNHNN and CDR2 SYGVQD (reference sequence). The CDR3 sequence is 12 residues long. Trimming at V came to 6 bases and at J to 12 bases, leaving 8 bases not matched to a gene. The DNA of the CDR3 is TGCGCCAGCAGCGACAGGGAACTAGGGCAGTTCTTC. It codes for CASSDRELGQFF.

This clone was counted a single time. Germline is not matched at one junction end, which may reflect a read error. This chain uses TRBV6-6 with TRBJ1-2; TRBD1 agrees at 7 bases. The CDR3 has 13 residues. Germline CDR1 and CDR2: MNHNY and SVGAGI (reference sequence). The DNA of the CDR3 is TGTGCCAGCAAGAGGGGAGACAGGGAAATCTTCGCCTTC. Its protein is CASKRGDREIFAF.

The V call is TRBV11-2, the J call TRBJ1-1; weak D call: TRBD1 (5 bases). V was cut by 2 bases and J by 1 base, with 11 bases left in between. CDR1 is SGHAT, CDR2 FQNNGV, per germline. The CDR3 consists of 15 residues. The CDR3 coding sequence is TGTGCCAGCAGCTTATTGGGGCAGCAGAACACTGAAGCTTTCTTT. The encoded protein is CASSLLGQQNTEAFF.

This clone has only one observation. A read error may produce the germline difference seen at one junction end. The chain joins TRBV30 to TRBJ1-2; 7 bases map to TRBD1. The CDR3 has 13 amino acids. CDR1 is GTSNPN and CDR2 is SVGIG in the germline V gene (reference sequence). CDR3 amino acids: CAWSVLGGETPQF. The CDR3 DNA follows: TGTGCCTGGAGTGTACTAGGGGGCGAGACCCCCCAATTC.

This clone was seen a few times. J is TRBJ1-4 and V is TRBV5-1; 7 nucleotides align to TRBD1. CDR3 length: 15 amino acids. Per germline, CDR1 SGHRS and CDR2 YFSETQ. The junction had 6 bases not matched to a gene; V was cut back by 0 bases and J by 7 bases. CDR3 DNA: TGCGCCAGCAGCTTGGCCGAGACAGGGAGTGAAAAACTGTTTTTT. Its translation is CASSLAETGSEKLFF.

The V call is TRBV18, the J call TRBJ1-4; perhaps TRBD1 as D (5 bases). V was clipped by 5 bases and J by 5 bases, with 15 bases between them. The CDR3 totals 15 residues. Germline-derived CDR1 and CDR2 are KGHSH and LQKENI. The CDR3, as DNA: TGTGCCAGCTCAGCAACCCGGACACCGAATGAAAAACTGTTTTTT. This translates into CASSATRTPNEKLFF. Complete variable domain (other parts from reference TRBV18 and TRBJ1-4): NAGVMQNPRHLVRRRGQEARLRCSPMKGHSHVYWYRQLPEEGLKFMVYLQKENIIDESGMPKERFSAEFPKEGPSILRIQQVVRGDSAAYFCASSATRTPNEKLFFGSGTQLSVL.

The chain recombines TRBV6-5 with TRBJ1-6, with 8 bases lining up with TRBD1. J gave up 10 bases and V 6 bases, and 8 bases lay outside the gene matches. Germline CDR1 MNHEY, CDR2 SVGAGI. The length of the CDR3 is 14 residues. CDR3 nucleotides: TGTGCCAGCAGAATCAGGGGGCATGGATCACCCCTCCACTTT. It encodes CASRIRGHGSPLHF.

V is TRBV7-2 and J is TRBJ2-7, with 7 positions matching TRBD2. V lost 5 bases, J lost 3 bases, and 7 bases stayed unmatched. This CDR3 contains 14 residues. CDR1 and CDR2 from the germline V gene are SGHTA and FQGNSA. The CDR3: CASSRGGLGYEQYF. The CDR3 bases are TGTGCCAGCAGCCGGGGAGGGCTCGGCTACGAGCAGTACTTC.

V and J are TRBV10-3 and TRBJ2-3; 11 nucleotides align to TRBD2. J gave up 5 bases and V 9 bases, and 4 bases lay outside the gene matches. This CDR3 region has 13 residues. CDR1 and CDR2 (germline): ENHRY, SYGVKD. DNA for the CDR3: TGTGCCATTAGCGGGGGGGTGGGAGATACGCAGTATTTT. Its translation: CAISGGVGDTQYF.

J is TRBJ2-2 and V is TRBV18; D call uncertain. V lost 2 bases and J lost 0, with 7 bases in between. The V gene's germline CDR1 is KGHSH and CDR2 LQKENI. The CDR3 loop spans 15 amino acids. CDR3 DNA: TGTGCCAGCTCACCAGCACAGACGAACACCGGGGAGCTGTTTTTT. Translation gives CASSPAQTNTGELFF.

The chain carries TRBV5-1 and TRBJ2-5; 9 bases are a match to TRBD1. Trimming at V came to 0 bases and at J to 4 bases, leaving 1 base not matched to a gene. Looked up from germline, CDR1 is SGHRS and CDR2 is YFSETQ. The CDR3 length is 14 residues. The CDR3 is CASSLATGGETQYF. The CDR3 region has the DNA TGCGCCAGCAGCTTGGCGACAGGGGGAGAGACCCAGTACTTC.

V usage is TRBV30 and J usage is TRBJ1-4; possible D gene TRBD1, 5 bases. The CDR3 extends over 18 amino acids. Germline V gives CDR1 GTSNPN, CDR2 SVGIG (reference sequence). Trimming took 0 bases from V and 4 from J, leaving 21 bases between them. CDR3 coding DNA: TGTGCCTGGAGTGTAGAATTAGGGAGACCGGGGGGTAATGAAAAACTGTTTTTT. Translating gives CAWSVELGRPGGNEKLFF. Full variable domain (rest looked up from reference TRBV30 and TRBJ1-4): SQTIHQWPATLVQPVGSPLSLECTVEGTSNPNLYWYRQAAGRGLQLLFYSVGIGQISSEVPQNLSASRPQDRQFILSSKKLLLSDSGFYLCAWSVELGRPGGNEKLFFGSGTQLSVL.

CDR3 in amino acids: CASSIQLDINTEAFF. The CDR3 DNA reads TGTGCCAGCAGTATTCAGCTGGACATAAACACTGAAGCTTTCTTT. The genes are TRBV6-4 and TRBJ1-1; tentative D call: TRBD1 (5 bases). Trimming left V 5 bases short and J 2 bases short, with 15 bases between. This CDR3 has 15 residues. Germline CDR1 and CDR2: MRHNA and SNTAGT.

The chain combines TRBV19 with TRBJ1-5, with D possibly being TRBD1 (6 bases). Trimming stripped 5 bases from V and 3 bases from J, with 14 bases between. The CDR3 spans 15 residues. CDR1 is LNHDA and CDR2 is SQIVND in the germline V gene (reference sequence). CDR3 region: CASSRGGMNNQPQHF. CDR3 nucleotides: TGTGCCAGTAGTCGGGGGGGCATGAACAATCAGCCCCAGCATTTT. Together with reference TRBV19 and TRBJ1-5, the CDR3 gives the full variable domain: DGGITQSPKYLFRKEGQNVTLSCEQNLNHDAMYWYRQDPGQGLRLIYYSQIVNDFQKGDIAEGYSVSREKKESFPLTVTSAQKNPTAFYLCASSRGGMNNQPQHFGDGTRLSIL.

This rearrangement joins TRBV6-6 to TRBJ2-1; D unclear. The ends were cut back, 2 bases at V and 8 bases at J, with 13 bases in the middle. The CDR3 has 14 residues. CDR1 and CDR2 (germline): MNHNY, SVGAGI (reference sequence). In DNA form, the CDR3 reads TGTGCCAGCAGTTACGGATGGCGGTTGTATGAGCAGTTCTTC. Amino acid sequence: CASSYGWRLYEQFF.

V gene TRBV9 combines with J gene TRBJ2-3; 7 nucleotides match TRBD2. J lost 7 bases, V lost 3 bases, and 20 bases had no gene match. Germline V lookup: CDR1 SGDLS, CDR2 YYNGEE. The CDR3 contains 18 residues. The CDR3 DNA reads as TGTGCCAGCAGCGGCCACCCGCCGGGCACTAGCGATTTCAATACGCAGTATTTT. Translating gives CASSGHPPGTSDFNTQYF. Together with reference TRBV9 and TRBJ2-3, the CDR3 gives the full variable domain: DSGVTQTPKHLITATGQRVTLRCSPRSGDLSVYWYQQSLDQGLQFLIQYYNGEERAKGNILERFSAQQFPDLHSELNLSSLELGDSALYFCASSGHPPGTSDFNTQYFGPGTRLTVL.

The CDR3 here is CASSSGRAAGNTIYF. In DNA, the CDR3 is TGTGCCAGTAGTAGCGGGAGGGCAGCTGGAAACACCATATATTTT. The rearrangement uses TRBV19 and TRBJ1-3; D unresolved. The length of the CDR3 is 15 residues. The V gene lost 4 bases and the J gene lost 2 bases, with 12 bases spanning the gap. From germline, CDR1 is LNHDA and CDR2 SQIVND (reference sequence). Looking up the rest from reference TRBV19 and TRBJ1-3 gives the full variable domain: DGGITQSPKYLFRKEGQNVTLSCEQNLNHDAMYWYRQDPGQGLRLIYYSQIVNDFQKGDIAEGYSVSREKKESFPLTVTSAQKNPTAFYLCASSSGRAAGNTIYFGEGSWLTVV.